This T cell receptor (beta chain) originates from a study of metastatic and nonmetastatic thyroid tumors. The wider study: Repertoire comparisons spanned blood and tumor or nodule tissue from malignant and benign thyroid patients. Study results and limitations: Reports indicated that malignant thyroid tumors showed significantly higher TCR beta diversity than benign nodules did, in blood and tumor.

The CDR3 runs 16 residues. Trimming took 6 bases from V and 4 from J, leaving 20 bases between them. CDR1 and CDR2 (germline): ENHRY, SYGVKD. Original methodology: Construction of a distant-metastasis classifier for papillary thyroid cancer relied on CDR3 differences across clinicopathological groups. With MiXCR, TCRdb reprocessed the PCR reads. TCRdb's processing, not the authors' own work, is the source of the V and J calls. Here the sample spans about 59,000 clones, 15% to 20% being singletons. Before thyroid surgery, none of the patients had received any treatment. This clone was counted between two and nine times. Antigen unknown. One base away lies a much larger clone, so this may be a sequencing read error. Additional DNA sequences in this sample encode the identical CDR3.

The chain carries TRBV10-3 and TRBJ2-3; D is possibly TRBD1 or TRBD2 (6 bases each). This sequence was found in a male donor with papillary thyroid cancer or a benign thyroid nodule (not recorded which). Some clones in this sample may be carry-over from other donors' samples. Sequencing used blood. The CDR3 reads CAIRKGGTSYADTQYF. In nucleotides, the CDR3 is TGTGCCATCAGGAAGGGGGGTACCTCGTACGCAGATACGCAGTATTTT.